The 22 T cell receptor beta chains below all came from one sample that was sequenced in a study of blood T cell repertoires in COVID-19. Sequenced by immunoSEQ multiplex PCR; TCRdb stores in-frame clones only, minus some. The table has 200,000 to 300,000 clones, approximately 81% seen once. Sample: peripheral blood. Receptor source: a man aged 60-69 years with acute or convalescent COVID-19.

The chain is built from TRBV6-6 and TRBJ2-7, with 10 nucleotides matching TRBD2. CDR3 length: 13 residues. J lost 5 bases, V lost 7 bases, and 5 bases had no gene match. The germline V gene has CDR1 MNHNY and CDR2 SVGAGI (reference sequence). CDR3 nucleotides: TGTGCCAGCACCCTAGCGGGAGTAAACGAGCAGTACTTC. Translation: CASTLAGVNEQYF.

In DNA, the CDR3 is TGTGCCAGTAAGAAGACCGGGACAGGGAAGAACGAGCAGTACTTC. This sequence encodes CASKKTGTGKNEQYF. This chain uses TRBV19 with TRBJ2-7, with 9 bases fitting TRBD1. With 7 bases clipped from V and 5 bases from J, the junction kept 12 bases outside the gene matches. The CDR3 is made up of 15 amino acids. Germline assignment: CDR1 LNHDA and CDR2 SQIVND (reference sequence).

The chain links TRBV7-2 to TRBJ2-3; D possibly corresponds to TRBD2 (6 bases). This CDR3 is built from 18 residues. Germline V gene data show CDR1 as SGHTA and CDR2 as FQGNSA. V shed 1 base and J shed 9 bases, with 26 bases lying between them. The CDR3 spells CASSLDRIGGSKLGTQYF. As DNA, the CDR3 is TGTGCCAGCAGCTTAGATCGTATCGGGGGATCAAAGCTTGGGACGCAGTATTTT.

V is TRBV28 and J is TRBJ2-1; tentative D call: TRBD2 (6 bases). Trimming removed 4 bases at V and 8 bases at J, with 15 bases between. CDR3 length: 14 residues. Germline V gene data show CDR1 as MDHEN and CDR2 as SYDVKM. The CDR3 DNA reads TGTGCCAGCAGTTCCCCGGGGCGGGACTATGAGCAGTTCTTC. This sequence encodes CASSSPGRDYEQFF.

The gene calls are TRBV2 and TRBJ2-5; maybe TRBD2 (6 bases). The CDR3 runs 15 residues. CDR1 and CDR2 (germline): SNHLY, FYNNEI. Trimming stripped 5 bases from V and 2 bases from J, with 15 bases between. The CDR3, as DNA: TGTGCCAGCAGTAAACCTGGGACTCCGCAAGAGACCCAGTACTTC. Its protein is CASSKPGTPQETQYF.

J is TRBJ1-4 and V is TRBV30; tentative D call: TRBD1 (5 bases). The V gene's germline CDR1 is GTSNPN and CDR2 SVGIG (reference sequence). Between the trimmed V and J ends, which lost 4 bases and 3 bases, there was a span of 12 bases. This CDR3 is 14 amino acids long. In DNA, the CDR3 is TGTGCCTGGACTAAGGGGCAGCCTAATGAAAAACTGTTTTTT. Amino acids: CAWTKGQPNEKLFF.

The rearrangement links TRBV11-3 to TRBJ2-7, with TRBD1 matching 7 bases. J was trimmed by 7 bases and V by 5 bases; bases with no gene match: 11. The CDR3 extends over 14 amino acids. Germline loops: CDR1 SGHNT, CDR2 YENEEA. CDR3 DNA sequence: TGTGCCAGCAGCCCTCCCGACAGGGCAAGAGAGCAGTACTTC. Amino acid sequence: CASSPPDRAREQYF.

About this clone itself: Different DNA sequences within this sample yield the same CDR3. The chain employs TRBV18 and TRBJ2-2, with D tentatively TRBD1 (5 bases). Trimming left V 3 bases short and J 1 base short, with 6 bases between. The CDR3 is 14 residues long. The germline V gene encodes CDR1 KGHSH and CDR2 LQKENI. The chain's CDR3 is CASSPGQNTGELFF. DNA of the CDR3: TGTGCCAGCTCACCGGGGCAGAACACCGGGGAGCTGTTTTTT. The variable domain in full, with the rest retrieved from reference TRBV18 and TRBJ2-2, is NAGVMQNPRHLVRRRGQEARLRCSPMKGHSHVYWYRQLPEEGLKFMVYLQKENIIDESGMPKERFSAEFPKEGPSILRIQQVVRGDSAAYFCASSPGQNTGELFFGEGSRLTVL.

The chain uses TRBV6-5 and TRBJ1-6; D is uncertain. The CDR3 contains 16 residues. The germline gives CDR1 MNHEY, CDR2 SVGAGI. V lost 2 bases to trimming and J lost 0 bases, with 8 bases between them. The CDR3 coding sequence is TGTGCCAGCAGTTACGGTCTTAGCTCCTATAATTCACCCCTCCACTTT. It specifies CASSYGLSSYNSPLHF.

This chain uses TRBV7-2 with TRBJ2-7, with TRBD1 identical over 7 bases. With 5 bases clipped from V and 5 bases from J, the junction kept 9 bases outside the gene matches. Germline values: CDR1 SGHTA, CDR2 FQGNSA. This CDR3 has 14 amino acids. The DNA of the CDR3 is TGTGCCAGCAGCACACACAGGGGTCTCGACGAGCAGTACTTC. This encodes CASSTHRGLDEQYF.

The rearrangement uses TRBV27 and TRBJ2-7; 8 bases agree with TRBD1. The V gene's germline CDR1 is MNHEY and CDR2 SMNVEV (reference sequence). V shed 2 bases and J 4 bases; nucleotides not matched to a gene: 4. This CDR3 region has 14 residues. CDR3 amino acids: CASSLGQGRYEQYF. The DNA for the CDR3 is TGTGCCAGCAGTTTAGGACAGGGTCGGTACGAGCAGTACTTC.

The chain links TRBV19 to TRBJ1-5; TRBD1 aligns across 8 bases. J gave up 2 bases and V 0 bases, and 3 bases lay outside the gene matches. Germline-derived CDR1 and CDR2 are LNHDA and SQIVND (reference sequence). The CDR3 sequence is 16 residues long. The CDR3 nucleotides are TGTGCCAGTAGTATAGACGGGACAGGACGCAATCAGCCCCAGCATTTT. It translates to CASSIDGTGRNQPQHF.

J is TRBJ2-1 and V is TRBV6-4; D is perhaps TRBD2 (5 bases). The CDR3 sequence is 13 residues long. Germline values: CDR1 MRHNA, CDR2 SNTAGT. Deletions cut 6 bases from V and 7 bases from J, with 13 bases between. Here the CDR3 DNA reads TGTGCCAGCAGAGAGGACGGGGAGAATGAGCAGTTCTTC. Protein: CASREDGENEQFF.

The chain recombines TRBV6-2 or TRBV6-3 with TRBJ1-1; 8 bases are shared with TRBD1. Germline values: CDR1 MNHEY, CDR2 SVGEGT. There are 12 residues in the CDR3. Trimming took 6 bases from V and 8 from J; bases not matched to a gene: 5. The CDR3 DNA reads TGTGCCAGCAGCTTCGGACAGGGCGAAGCTTTCTTT. Residues: CASSFGQGEAFF.

This chain joins TRBV29-1 and TRBJ1-2, with D perhaps TRBD1 (6 bases). Germline V gene sequence: CDR1 SQVTM, CDR2 ANQGSEA. The CDR3 covers 12 residues. With 1 base removed from V and 6 bases from J, the gap between germline ends came to 9 bases. Here the CDR3 DNA reads TGCAGCGTTGAAGCAGGGGTCGATGGCTACACCTTC. Translation gives CSVEAGVDGYTF.

The rearrangement links TRBV9 to TRBJ2-4; 8 nucleotides align to TRBD2. This CDR3 spans 13 amino acids. J gave up 8 bases and V 0 bases, and 1 base lay outside the gene matches. Germline CDR1 reads SGDLS; CDR2 reads YYNGEE. This CDR3 reads CASSVVGGDIQYF. The CDR3 coding sequence is TGTGCCAGCAGCGTAGTCGGGGGGGACATTCAGTACTTC.

The chain couples TRBV27 to TRBJ1-2, with TRBD1 matching over 8 bases. CDR3 length: 16 residues. J was trimmed by 0 bases and V by 4 bases; bases with no gene match: 7. The germline gives CDR1 MNHEY, CDR2 SMNVEV (reference sequence). The CDR3 here is CASSSDRAGANYGYTF. The CDR3 coding sequence is TGTGCCAGCAGTTCGGACAGGGCGGGAGCTAACTATGGCTACACCTTC.

This clone occurred a few times. The chain couples TRBV18 to TRBJ1-6, with TRBD1 matching 8 bases. This CDR3 has 14 residues. V lost 6 bases and J lost 10; bases outside the gene matches: 8. The germline CDR1 and CDR2 sequences are KGHSH and LQKENI. Here the CDR3 reads CASSPDRAGSPLHF. The CDR3 nucleotides are TGTGCCAGCTCCCCGGACAGGGCAGGCTCACCCCTCCACTTT.

This chain links TRBV5-1 with TRBJ2-2; TRBD1 aligns across 8 bases. The length of the CDR3 is 16 residues. V shed 0 bases and J 6 bases; nucleotides not matched to a gene: 7. Germline V gene data show CDR1 as SGHRS and CDR2 as YFSETQ. The CDR3 DNA is TGCGCCAGCAGCTTGGCCACGCAGGGGGCGGCCGGGGAGCTGTTTTTT. Encoded protein: CASSLATQGAAGELFF.

J is TRBJ2-7 and V is TRBV4-1; a possible D gene is TRBD2 (5 bases). Germline assignment: CDR1 MGHRA and CDR2 YSYEKL. V shed 2 bases and J shed 4 bases, with 9 bases lying between them. The CDR3 extends over 13 amino acids. CDR3 sequence: CASSQQRGYEQYF. The CDR3 region has the DNA TGCGCCAGCAGCCAACAGAGAGGGTACGAGCAGTACTTC.

The V call is TRBV9, the J call TRBJ1-1, with 8 nucleotides matching TRBD1. V lost 6 bases, J lost 0 bases, and 7 bases stayed unmatched. Germline V lookup: CDR1 SGDLS, CDR2 YYNGEE. The CDR3 spans 15 residues. CDR3 nucleotide sequence: TGTGCCAGCACCGTTGGGGACAGGTTGAACACTGAAGCTTTCTTT. It specifies CASTVGDRLNTEAFF.

The chain links TRBV20-1 to TRBJ2-1, with 8 nucleotides matching TRBD1. Germline CDR1 DFQATT, CDR2 SNEGSKA (reference sequence). Trimming took 3 bases from V and 6 from J; bases not matched to a gene: 13. The CDR3 runs to 16 residues. CDR3 amino acids: CSASGLGRDRGNEQFF. Written as DNA, the CDR3 is TGCAGTGCTAGTGGTCTAGGCCGCGACAGGGGCAATGAGCAGTTCTTC.